The next 15 T cell receptor beta chains were all read from a single sample in a study of T cells in Graves' hyperthyroidism and ophthalmopathy. RNA transcripts were the template for amplifying TCR beta CDR3 regions. The HTBI primer set drove a first-round RT-PCR of the TCR CDR3. TCRdb reprocessed the multiplex PCR reads via MiXCR and lists one record per CDR3 protein. The repertoire holds under 450,000 distinct CDR3 sequences, approximately 14% seen once, with about 7.7% in the top ten. Sequenced material: blood. These receptor sequences come from a woman younger than 35 with Graves' hyperthyroidism.

This clonotype was observed many times. The V gene is TRBV5-8, the J gene TRBJ2-7, with 7 bases fitting TRBD1. The junction had 2 bases not matched to a gene; V was cut back by 3 bases and J by 2 bases. CDR1 SGHTS and CDR2 YDEGEE come from the germline V gene. CDR3 length equals 13 residues. The CDR3 nucleotides are TGTGCCAGCAGCTGGGGACAGACCTACGAGCAGTACTTC. Its protein product is CASSWGQTYEQYF.

The chain carries TRBV3-1 and TRBJ2-1, with TRBD2 matching over 10 bases. V was pared by 8 bases and J by 3 bases, with 4 bases of the junction left unmatched. The CDR3 is 14 amino acids. Germline CDR1 reads LGHDT; CDR2 reads YNNKEL (reference sequence). CDR3 protein: CASQSGRGYNEQFF. In DNA, the CDR3 is TGTGCCAGCCAGAGCGGGAGGGGCTACAATGAGCAGTTCTTC.

This clonotype was observed a handful of times. This chain joins TRBV6-1 and TRBJ1-2, with TRBD1 as a possible D gene (6 bases). V dropped 6 bases and J dropped 2 bases, with 13 bases sitting between them. CDR1 and CDR2 from the germline V gene are MNHNS and SASEGT. The CDR3 extends over 14 amino acids. The CDR3 nucleotides are TGTGCCAGCAGACCCGACGGACAGAACTATGGCTACACCTTC. The encoded protein is CASRPDGQNYGYTF.

V gene TRBV6-2 or TRBV6-3 combines with J gene TRBJ2-1; 13 positions agree with TRBD2. From germline, CDR1 is MNHEY and CDR2 SVGEGT. The CDR3 is 17 residues long. Germline trimming cut 6 bases from V and 3 bases from J; bases unmatched to any gene: 8. CDR3 DNA sequence: TGTGCCAGCAGCCAAGGACTAGCGGGGGATAACTACAATGAGCAGTTCTTC. Its protein is CASSQGLAGDNYNEQFF.

This clonotype was counted once. The rearrangement uses TRBV6-4 and TRBJ2-7; D is undetermined. The CDR3 is 15 amino acids. The V end lost 6 bases, the J end lost 3 bases, and 18 bases lay between the germline ends. Germline V lookup: CDR1 MRHNA, CDR2 SNTAGT. CDR3 region: CASSVGSASYYEQYF. The CDR3 DNA reads as TGTGCCAGCAGCGTCGGGTCCGCCTCCTACTACGAGCAGTACTTC.

This clonotype was counted ten times or more. The chain carries TRBV7-9 and TRBJ2-3; no firm D call. The V end lost 1 base, the J end lost 7 bases, and 9 bases lay between the germline ends. The CDR3 spans 13 residues. Germline assignment: CDR1 SEHNR and CDR2 FQNEAQ (reference sequence). CDR3 DNA sequence: TGTGCCAGCAGCTTAGTGAGTCACAATACGCAGTATTTT. Its protein is CASSLVSHNTQYF.

This clonotype was recorded at least ten times. The chain carries TRBV11-2 and TRBJ2-3; no definite D call. V was cut by 5 bases and J by 7 bases, with 7 bases left in between. The CDR3 extends over 11 amino acids. Germline loops: CDR1 SGHAT, CDR2 FQNNGV. Written as DNA, the CDR3 is TGTGCCAGCAGCCAAATAAATACGCAGTATTTT. This encodes CASSQINTQYF.

The chain carries TRBV10-1 and TRBJ2-2; D perhaps matches TRBD2 (5 bases). Trimming removed 6 bases from V and 7 bases from J, with 12 bases in between. The CDR3 sequence is 13 residues long. Germline V gene data show CDR1 as WNHNN and CDR2 as SYGVQD (reference sequence). CDR3 in DNA: TGCGCCAGCAGGGTCGGGAATGGCGGGGAGCTGTTTTTT. The encoded protein is CASRVGNGGELFF.

In this sample, this clonotype turned up many times. The chain combines TRBV6-1 with TRBJ2-5; D is possibly TRBD2 (7 bases). V gave up 2 bases and J gave up 5 bases, with 15 bases separating them. The CDR3 length is 15 residues. Germline assignment: CDR1 MNHNS and CDR2 SASEGT. The CDR3 DNA follows: TGTGCCAGCAGTGAACTTGGAGGGGGAGGGGAGACCCAGTACTTC. Its protein product is CASSELGGGGETQYF.

The V call is TRBV5-4, the J call TRBJ1-1; D unclear. CDR1 SGHNT and CDR2 YYREEE come from the germline V gene (reference sequence). Trimming pared 0 bases from V and 8 bases from J, leaving 11 bases between. The CDR3 has 13 amino acids. CDR3 nucleotide sequence: TGTGCCAGCAGCTTGGTTTACTCAGAGGAAGCTTTCTTT. Its protein is CASSLVYSEEAFF.

J is TRBJ2-7 and V is TRBV20-1, with D maybe TRBD1 (6 bases). The ends were cut back, 1 base at V and 0 bases at J, with 13 bases in the middle. The CDR3 has 15 amino acids. Germline CDR1 is DFQATT and CDR2 is SNEGSKA (reference sequence). The CDR3 loop reads CSARAGTHHSYEQYF. The CDR3 DNA follows: TGCAGTGCTAGAGCCGGGACACACCACTCCTACGAGCAGTACTTC.

This clonotype was counted at least ten times. The chain carries TRBV24-1 and TRBJ1-2, with D tentatively TRBD1 (5 bases). Trimming pared 2 bases from V and 2 bases from J, leaving 8 bases between. Germline CDR1 reads KGHDR; CDR2 reads SFDVKD. CDR3 length equals 14 residues. The CDR3 here is CATSDSAGNYGYTF. The CDR3, as DNA: TGTGCCACCAGTGATTCCGCAGGGAACTATGGCTACACCTTC.

A word on this clonotype: Given a much more abundant clone one base away, this may be a read error. Here the CDR3 omits its conserved ending phenylalanine or tryptophan, so a read error is the likely source. The chain uses TRBV20-1 and TRBJ1-2; D perhaps matches TRBD1 (5 bases). With 6 bases removed from V and 4 bases from J, the gap between germline ends came to 9 bases. This CDR3 has 11 residues. Germline lookup yields CDR1 DFQATT and CDR2 SNEGSKA (reference sequence). For the CDR3, the DNA is TGCAGTGCAGGGGAGGGCTATGGCTACACCCTC. Amino acids: CSAGEGYGYTL.

This clonotype was observed at least ten times. V gene TRBV6-6 combines with J gene TRBJ2-1, with 16 bases that match TRBD2. The germline V gene has CDR1 MNHNY and CDR2 SVGAGI (reference sequence). The CDR3 runs 18 residues. The V segment lost 2 bases and the J segment 9 bases; nucleotides outside the gene matches: 10. The CDR3 spells CASSYGQGLAGGWTEQFF. DNA for the CDR3: TGTGCCAGCAGTTACGGCCAGGGACTAGCGGGGGGGTGGACTGAGCAGTTCTTC.

The rearrangement uses TRBV3-1 and TRBJ2-4; the match to TRBD1 covers 7 bases. Germline loops: CDR1 LGHDT, CDR2 YNNKEL (reference sequence). The CDR3 runs 16 residues. V was pared by 3 bases and J by 0 bases, with 5 bases of the junction left unmatched. Here the CDR3 reads CASSQRQGIAKNIQYF. CDR3 in DNA: TGTGCCAGCAGCCAGCGACAGGGTATAGCCAAAAACATTCAGTACTTC.